This T cell receptor beta chain came from a study of shared clonotypes between healthy human individuals. Background on the study: Plates per donor: three CD4 naive, three CD4 memory, two CD8 naive, one CD8 memory.

Comments on this clone: Its antigen is not known.

The repertoire was sequenced with immunoSEQ multiplex PCR; TCRdb's copy has only in-frame clones and lacks some. The sample lists 1 million to 1.2 million clones; 60% to 85% were seen once. General observations from the study: Sampling covered blood only; tissue repertoires likely differ.

Sequenced material: memory CD4+ T cells from PBMCs. Specified subset: CD45RA-negative fraction. This TCR was sampled from a young man in good health. Some clones in this sample may be carry-over from other donors' samples.

CDR3 sequence reads: CASSSGLGRRNTEAFF. CDR3 coding DNA: TGTGCCAGCAGCTCAGGACTGGGAAGGCGGAACACTGAAGCTTTCTTT. The V call is TRBV5-6, the J call TRBJ1-1; unclear D gene. The CDR3 is 16 residues long. V lost 3 bases to trimming and J lost 1 base, with 16 bases between them. CDR1 SGHDT and CDR2 YYEEEE come from the germline V gene.